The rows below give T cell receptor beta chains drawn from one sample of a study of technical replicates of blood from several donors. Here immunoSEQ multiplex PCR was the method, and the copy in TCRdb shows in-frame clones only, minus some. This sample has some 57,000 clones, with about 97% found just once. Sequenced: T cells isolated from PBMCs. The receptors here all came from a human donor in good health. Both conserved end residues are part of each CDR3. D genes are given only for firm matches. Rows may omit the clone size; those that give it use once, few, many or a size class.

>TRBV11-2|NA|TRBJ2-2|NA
TGTGCCAGCAGTTGGGTCACTCGGGACACCGGGGAGCTGTTTTTT
CASSWVTRDTGELFF
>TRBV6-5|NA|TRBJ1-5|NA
TGTGCCAGCAGTACCCGGGGGTTAGGCAATCAGCCCCAGCATTTT
CASSTRGLGNQPQHF
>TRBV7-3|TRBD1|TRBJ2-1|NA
TGTGCCAGCAGCTCCGGACAGGGCTCCTACAATGAGCAGTTCTTC
CASSSGQGSYNEQFF
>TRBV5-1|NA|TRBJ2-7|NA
TGCGCCAGTCAAACTAGCTCCCACTCTGGACTCTCCTACGAGCAGTACTTC
CASQTSSHSGLSYEQYF
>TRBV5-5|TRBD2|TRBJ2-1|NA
TGTGCCAGCAGGACACCGGGAGGACCTTACAATGAGCAGTTCTTC
CASRTPGGPYNEQFF
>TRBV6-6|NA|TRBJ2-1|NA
TGTGCCACAGGGGTACTCTCCTACAATGAGCAGTTCTTC
CATGVLSYNEQFF
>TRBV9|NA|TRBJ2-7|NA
TGTGCCAGCAGCCCCCGAGGGAGCTCCTACGAGCAGTACTTC
CASSPRGSSYEQYF
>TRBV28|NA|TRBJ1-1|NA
TGTGCCAGCAGTTCCCCCCCTCGTGTGAACACTGAAGCTTTCTTT
CASSSPPRVNTEAFF
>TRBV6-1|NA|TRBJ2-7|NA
TGTGCCAGCAGTGCCGGGTTCTCGCAGGGCCTTTCCTACGAGCAGTACTTC
CASSAGFSQGLSYEQYF
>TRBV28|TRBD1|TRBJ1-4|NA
TGTGCCAGCAGGACAGGGCTTAGTAATGAAAAACTGTTTTTT
CASRTGLSNEKLFF
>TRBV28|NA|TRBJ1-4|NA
TGTGCCAGCAGTTTGGCGCAAGGAGGTGAAAAACTGTTTTTT
CASSLAQGGEKLFF
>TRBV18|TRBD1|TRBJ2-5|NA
TGTGCCAGCTCCCTCTCGGACAGGGGGTCAGAGACCCAGTACTTC
CASSLSDRGSETQYF
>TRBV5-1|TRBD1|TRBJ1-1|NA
TGCGCCAGCAGCTGGGCCGACAGGGGACCTTTACACACTGAAGCTTTCTTT
CASSWADRGPLHTEAFF
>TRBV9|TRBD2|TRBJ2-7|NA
TGTGCCAGCACACCGGGGCGGGGGGGCCCCTACGAGCAGTACTTC
CASTPGRGGPYEQYF
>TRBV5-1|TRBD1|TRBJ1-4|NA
TGCGCCAGCAGCTCGGGACAGCCTAATGAAAAACTGTTTTTT
CASSSGQPNEKLFF
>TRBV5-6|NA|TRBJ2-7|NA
TGTGCCAGCAGCTGGGGGCAGGGGTCCTACGAGCAGTACTTC
CASSWGQGSYEQYF
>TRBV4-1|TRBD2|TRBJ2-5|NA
TGCGCCAGCAGCCTCATGGGGAGGGAGAAAAAAGAGACCCAGTACTTC
CASSLMGREKKETQYF
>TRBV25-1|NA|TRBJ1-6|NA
TGTGCCAGCGGCGGTACACCCCTCCACTTT
CASGGTPLHF
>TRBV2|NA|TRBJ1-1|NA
TGTGCCAGCAGAAATGCGGACACTGAAGCTTTCTTT
CASRNADTEAFF
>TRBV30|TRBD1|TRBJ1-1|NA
TGTGCCTGGCGGTGGGACAGTGGGAACACTGAAGCTTTCTTT
CAWRWDSGNTEAFF
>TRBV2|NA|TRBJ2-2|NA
TGTGCCAGCAGTGAAGTAGCCGGGTCCGGGGAGCTGTTTTTT
CASSEVAGSGELFF
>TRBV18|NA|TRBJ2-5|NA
TGTGCCAGCTCACAGGGGGAATCGGAGACCCAGTACTTC
CASSQGESETQYF
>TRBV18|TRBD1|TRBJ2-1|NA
TGTGCCAGCTCACCCCGGGACAGGGGCTACAATGAGCAGTTCTTC
CASSPRDRGYNEQFF
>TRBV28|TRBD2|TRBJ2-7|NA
TGTGCCAGCAGCGCCACTAGCGGGATAACCTACGAGCAGTACTTC
CASSATSGITYEQYF
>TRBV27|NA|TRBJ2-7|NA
TGTGCCAGCAGCCTCAGACTAGCCAGGGGTTACGAGCAGTACTTC
CASSLRLARGYEQYF
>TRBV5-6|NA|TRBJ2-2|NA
TGTGCCAGCAGTCCTCTAACCGGGACAAAAAACACCGGGGAGCTGTTTTTT
CASSPLTGTKNTGELFF
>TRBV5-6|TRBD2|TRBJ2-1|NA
TGTGCCAGCAGCTTGGCCCCGCTAGCGGGGACTAAGCAGTTCTTC
CASSLAPLAGTKQFF
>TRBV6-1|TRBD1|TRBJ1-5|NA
TGTGCCAGCAGACCGGGACAGGGAGGCAATCAGCCCCAGCATTTT
CASRPGQGGNQPQHF
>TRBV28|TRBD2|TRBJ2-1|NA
TGTGCCAGCAGTTTCTGGACTAGCGGGAGGGAGTCCTACAATGAGCAGTTCTTC
CASSFWTSGRESYNEQFF
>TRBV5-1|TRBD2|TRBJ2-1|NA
TGCGCCAGCAGCTTGGGGCTAGCGGGAATCAATGAGCAGTTCTTC
CASSLGLAGINEQFF
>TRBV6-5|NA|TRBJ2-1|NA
TGTGCCAGCAGGCAGGGATCTGTGGAGCAGTTCTTC
CASRQGSVEQFF
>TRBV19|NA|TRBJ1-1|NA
TGTGCCAGTAGTCCGGGGGTTGCGAACACTGAAGCTTTCTTT
CASSPGVANTEAFF
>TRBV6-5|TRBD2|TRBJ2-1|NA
TGTGCCAGCAGCCAAGCGGGAGTTGGGTACAATGAGCAGTTCTTC
CASSQAGVGYNEQFF
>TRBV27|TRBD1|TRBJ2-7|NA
TGTGCCAGCAGGGACAGGAGCTCCTACGAGCAGTACTTC
CASRDRSSYEQYF
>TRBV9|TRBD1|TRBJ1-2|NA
TGTGCCAGCAGCGTAGGACAGGGGCCCGGTGGCTACACCTTC
CASSVGQGPGGYTF
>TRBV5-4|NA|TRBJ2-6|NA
TGTGCCAGCAGGGGCCCGCTGACAGATTCAACCCCTGGGGCCAACGTCCTGACTTTC
CASRGPLTDSTPGANVLTF
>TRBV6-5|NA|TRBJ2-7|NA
TGTGCCAGCAGTTATCGCAGGACTGGCCCCTACGAGCAGTACTTC
CASSYRRTGPYEQYF
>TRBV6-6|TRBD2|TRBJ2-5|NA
TGTGCCAGCAGAAAGCTGTTTGCGGGAGTCCAAGAGACCCAGTACTTC
CASRKLFAGVQETQYF
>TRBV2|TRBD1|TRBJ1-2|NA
TGTGCCAGCAGTGTCCCAGGGGGCGCATCTGGCTACACCTTC
CASSVPGGASGYTF
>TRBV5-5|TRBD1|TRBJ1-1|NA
TGTGCCAGCAGCCCAGGGGGAGGCACGGAAGCTTTCTTT
CASSPGGGTEAFF
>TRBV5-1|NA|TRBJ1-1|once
TGCGCCAGCAGCCTCGGGTTTCTCGAGAACACTGAAGCTTTCTTT
CASSLGFLENTEAFF
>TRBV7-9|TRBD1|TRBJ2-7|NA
TGTGCCAGCAGCACAGGACAGGGGAGGTACGAGCAGTACTTC
CASSTGQGRYEQYF
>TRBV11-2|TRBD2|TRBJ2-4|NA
TGTGCCAGCAGCAGCGGACTAGCGGGATCAGCCAAAAACATTCAGTACTTC
CASSSGLAGSAKNIQYF
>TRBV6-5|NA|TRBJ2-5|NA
TGTGCCAGCAGGGCCCGGCGGGCTACCCAAGAGACCCAGTACTTC
CASRARRATQETQYF